This T cell receptor (beta chain) was profiled in a study of post-analysis software for immune sequencing data. Study-level points and caveats: TRBV segments more frequent in patients than in controls numbered roughly 5 and included TRBV5-6, TRBV5-1 and TRBV20-1.

The authors incorporated unique molecular identifiers into the TCR beta cDNA libraries. With roughly 0.9 to 10 million T cells as the source, roughly 0.5 million cDNA molecules resulted. TCRdb redid the calling of the PCR reads with MiXCR, one entry per CDR3 protein. The sample holds some 800,000 distinct CDR3 sequences; about 43% are singletons and the top ten take 4.9%. Turning to this clonotype: Its antigen is still unknown.

Trimming shortened V by 0 bases and J by 1 base, and 12 bases separated the two germline ends. Germline values: CDR1 SGHRS, CDR2 YFSETQ. There are 16 residues in the CDR3. Sequencing was performed on blood. The gene calls are TRBV5-1 and TRBJ2-3; D is perhaps TRBD2 (6 bases). This TCR derives from a girl between 10 and 17 years old with multiple sclerosis. Written as DNA, the CDR3 is TGCGCCAGCAGCTTGGCCCCGGGAGTAGGCACAGATACGCAGTATTTT. Its translation: CASSLAPGVGTDTQYF.